A selection of T cell receptor beta chains follows, all from one sample in a study of human T cells and chemical hapten exposure. TCRdb redid the calling of the RACE reads with MiXCR, one entry per CDR3 protein. The repertoire includes tens of thousands of distinct CDR3 sequences, roughly 10% of them detected once, and approximately 2.3% sits in the top ten. Sequenced here: whole blood, sampled in connection with sensitization to the hapten diphenylcyclopropenone (DPC). The source is a woman aged 25 to 39 with alopecia areata. Some clones in this sample may be carry-over from other donors' samples. CDR3s include the opening cysteine and the closing phenylalanine or tryptophan. Fields, in order: V gene, clone size, J gene, D gene, CDR3 length, CDR3 DNA, CDR3 protein. The D gene is left open where the match is weak. Only some rows state a clone size, as once, few, many or a class for expanded clones.

TRBV20-1	many	TRBJ2-7	NA	16	TGCAGTGCTACGAAGGGTGCGGTTCTCACTGCCTACGAGCAGTACTTC	CSATKGAVLTAYEQYF
TRBV6-4	many	TRBJ2-5	TRBD2	15	TGTGCCAGCAGCCGGACTAGCGGGACCCAAGAGACCCAGTACTTC	CASSRTSGTQETQYF
TRBV7-3	many	TRBJ1-6	NA	18	TGTGCCAGCAGCTTAAAAGGGAACAGGAGCTCCTATAATTCACCCCTCCACTTT	CASSLKGNRSSYNSPLHF
TRBV4-1	many	TRBJ1-4	TRBD1	14	TGCGCCAGCAGCCAACGGGACAGCAATGAAAAACTGTTTTTT	CASSQRDSNEKLFF
TRBV6-2/TRBV6-3	many	TRBJ2-3	TRBD2	15	TGTGCCAGCAGTTACCGGCGGGGGAGCACAGATACGCAGTATTTT	CASSYRRGSTDTQYF
TRBV3-1	few	TRBJ2-7	NA	15	TGTGCCAGCAGCCAAGGACCAACAGGGTCTGGCGAGCAGTACTTC	CASSQGPTGSGEQYF
TRBV24-1	once	TRBJ2-1	TRBD1	20	TGTGCCACCAGTGAACCCTCGGGACAGGGACTATCAGGGACCTACAATGAGCAGTTCTTC	CATSEPSGQGLSGTYNEQFF
TRBV6-2/TRBV6-3	NA	TRBJ2-1	NA	14	TGTGCCAGCAGGGGAGGGGGTACTGGGAATGAGCAGTTCTTC	CASRGGGTGNEQFF
TRBV5-1	many	TRBJ1-2	NA	15	TGCGCCAGCAGCTCGAACAGGGAAGCGAGCTATGGCTACACCTTC	CASSSNREASYGYTF
TRBV6-6	few	TRBJ2-1	NA	15	TGTGCCAGCAGTTACGAAGGCCGTGCGGGCAATGAGCAGTTCTTC	CASSYEGRAGNEQFF
TRBV7-8	many	TRBJ2-7	TRBD2	16	TGTGCCAGCAGCCTAGGACTAGCGGGCCTGACCTACGAGCAGTACTTC	CASSLGLAGLTYEQYF
TRBV29-1	many	TRBJ2-6	NA	14	TGCAGCCGGAGGAATAACTCTGGGGCCAACGTCCTGACTTTC	CSRRNNSGANVLTF
TRBV9	NA	TRBJ1-3	TRBD1	16	TGTGCCAGCAGCGCCGGGACAGCCTTCTCTGGAAACACCATATATTTT	CASSAGTAFSGNTIYF
TRBV28	few	TRBJ2-7	NA	12	TGTGCCAGTAAAACAGGGAAAAAGGAGCAGTACTTC	CASKTGKKEQYF
TRBV6-2/TRBV6-3	many	TRBJ2-3	TRBD2	14	TGTGCCAGCATGACTAGCGGGGGGGCATATACGCAGTATTTT	CASMTSGGAYTQYF
TRBV2	many	TRBJ2-1	NA	14	TGTGCCAGCAGCCTACTTGCAGGGCGCAATGAGCAGTTCTTC	CASSLLAGRNEQFF
TRBV27	NA	TRBJ2-3	NA	18	TGTGCCAGCAGTTCGGTTCGAGGCGTAACGCAAAGGGCAGATACGCAGTATTTT	CASSSVRGVTQRADTQYF
TRBV4-3	many	TRBJ1-6	TRBD1	16	TGCGCCAGCAGCCAACGGACAGGGGTCTATAATTCACCCCTCCACTTT	CASSQRTGVYNSPLHF
TRBV6-5	NA	TRBJ2-7	NA	13	TGTGCCAGCAGTTTGGACAAGTCCTACGAGCAGTACTTC	CASSLDKSYEQYF
TRBV29-1	few	TRBJ2-2	NA	14	TGCAGCGTTGACTTGACAGGGAACACCGGGGAGCTGTTTTTT	CSVDLTGNTGELFF
TRBV18	few	TRBJ2-1	NA	15	TGTGCCAGCTCACCACCCAGCGGAGAGTACAATGAGCAGTTCTTC	CASSPPSGEYNEQFF
TRBV5-1	NA	TRBJ2-3	NA	14	TGCGCCAGCACCTTGGCGCAGGGACCAGATACGCAGTATTTT	CASTLAQGPDTQYF
TRBV29-1	NA	TRBJ2-5	NA	12	TGCAGCGTTCAGCCGAGCCAAGAGACCCAGTACTTC	CSVQPSQETQYF
TRBV6-2/TRBV6-3	many	TRBJ2-5	NA	11	TGTGCCAGCAGTTACTCAGAGACCCAGTACTTC	CASSYSETQYF
TRBV28	many	TRBJ2-3	NA	12	TGTGCCAGCAGTTTTTCGAACGGCGCGCAGTATTTT	CASSFSNGAQYF
TRBV20-1	many	TRBJ1-1	NA	10	TGCAGTGCTAGAAGCAGAGAAGCTTTCTTT	CSARSREAFF
TRBV29-1	many	TRBJ2-5	TRBD1	13	TGCAGCGTGGACAGGGGCCTAAAGGAGACCCAGTACTTC	CSVDRGLKETQYF
TRBV4-2	many	TRBJ1-1	NA	13	TGTGCCAGCAGCCCAAAAGAGGACACTGAAGCTTTCTTT	CASSPKEDTEAFF
TRBV19	many	TRBJ1-2	NA	13	TGTGCCAGCCGGGTGGACACAAACTATGGCTACACCTTC	CASRVDTNYGYTF
TRBV28	NA	TRBJ2-7	TRBD2	14	TGTGCCAGCAGAGGGACTAGCAGACCCTACGAGCAGTACTTC	CASRGTSRPYEQYF
TRBV7-6	many	TRBJ2-5	TRBD2	14	TGTGCCAGCAGCTTAGGTAGCGGGGAGGAGACCCAGTACTTC	CASSLGSGEETQYF
TRBV6-2/TRBV6-3	few	TRBJ1-2	NA	12	TGTGCCAGCAGTGACGGAACCTATGGCTACACCTTC	CASSDGTYGYTF
TRBV29-1	many	TRBJ2-3	NA	13	TGCAGCGTTTCAGGCGGTGGCACAGATACGCAGTATTTT	CSVSGGGTDTQYF
TRBV9	NA	TRBJ2-5	NA	15	TGTGCCAGCAGCTACCAGGGGGGTGGACAAGAGACCCAGTACTTC	CASSYQGGGQETQYF
TRBV6-9	many	TRBJ2-3	NA	16	TGTGCCAGCACAAAGAGGGGGGTATCTAGCACAGATACGCAGTATTTT	CASTKRGVSSTDTQYF
TRBV18	NA	TRBJ1-1	NA	14	TGTGCCAGCTCACCACCAAGTCTGAGGACTGAAGCTTTCTTT	CASSPPSLRTEAFF
TRBV6-1	NA	TRBJ2-3	NA	16	TGTGCCAGCGACCTTCGTGGACGGGGGTCCCCCGATACGCAGTATTTT	CASDLRGRGSPDTQYF
TRBV15	NA	TRBJ2-6	NA	18	TGTGCCACCAGCAGAGATCCCCCAGAGAGCTCTGGGGCCAACGTCCTGACTTTC	CATSRDPPESSGANVLTF
TRBV7-2	many	TRBJ2-1	TRBD2	19	TGTGCCAGCAGCTTAGGTATAGCGGGATTTGCCAGCTCCTACAATGAGCAGTTCTTC	CASSLGIAGFASSYNEQFF
TRBV12-3/TRBV12-4	NA	TRBJ2-7	TRBD1	14	TGTGCCAGCAGTTTGGCAGGGGGAGCGCGGGAGCAGTACTTC	CASSLAGGAREQYF
TRBV3-1	many	TRBJ1-4	TRBD1	13	TGTGCCAGCAGCGGGCAGGGGGCAGAAAAACTGTTTTTT	CASSGQGAEKLFF
TRBV11-3	NA	TRBJ2-1	NA	12	TGTGCCAGCAGCTTAGTTATTGATGAGCAGTTCTTC	CASSLVIDEQFF
TRBV7-2	few	TRBJ2-1	TRBD2	15	TGTGCCAGCACCGGTGGGGGGACTAGCCGCAATGAGCAGTTCTTC	CASTGGGTSRNEQFF
TRBV28	once	TRBJ2-7	TRBD1	13	TGTGCCAGCAACCCGGGACAGGGCTACGAGCAGTACTTC	CASNPGQGYEQYF
TRBV2	many	TRBJ1-5	NA	15	TGTGCCAGCAGTGTGGGCGGCGGGGGCAATCAGCCCCAGCATTTT	CASSVGGGGNQPQHF